This T cell receptor beta chain was found in a study of cytomegalovirus exposure and HLA in healthy donors. The PCR employed 60 Vbeta primers together with 13 Jbeta primers. Produced via immunoSEQ multiplex PCR; TCRdb's table is partial and in-frame only. The sample holds 120,000 to 150,000 clones, roughly 76% seen once. Study outcomes and limitations: A further, later analysis showed that HLA-associated TCR beta chains (compared with equally common others) were more clonally expanded. A missense DCLRE1C variant was associated with V- and J-gene trimming of TCR beta chains in a later analysis, and an independent cohort replicated the association.

This CDR3 has 15 amino acids. Germline CDR1 is SGHRS and CDR2 is YFSETQ. The V end was cut by 0 bases, the J end by 0 bases, with 7 bases between. For this clone: Antigen: not known.

The sample taken for sequencing was PBMCs. This chain uses TRBV5-1 with TRBJ1-3; D remains unclear. The origin of this receptor is a female donor in good health and CMV-seronegative. The CDR3 loop is CASSLDGSSGNTIYF. The CDR3 DNA reads as TGCGCCAGCAGCTTGGACGGGAGCTCTGGAAACACCATATATTTT. The whole variable domain, remainder taken from reference TRBV5-1 and TRBJ1-3, is KAGVTQTPRYLIKTRGQQVTLSCSPISGHRSVSWYQQTPGQGLQFLFEYFSETQRNKGNFPGRFSGRQFSNSRSEMNVSTLELGDSALYLCASSLDGSSGNTIYFGEGSWLTVV.